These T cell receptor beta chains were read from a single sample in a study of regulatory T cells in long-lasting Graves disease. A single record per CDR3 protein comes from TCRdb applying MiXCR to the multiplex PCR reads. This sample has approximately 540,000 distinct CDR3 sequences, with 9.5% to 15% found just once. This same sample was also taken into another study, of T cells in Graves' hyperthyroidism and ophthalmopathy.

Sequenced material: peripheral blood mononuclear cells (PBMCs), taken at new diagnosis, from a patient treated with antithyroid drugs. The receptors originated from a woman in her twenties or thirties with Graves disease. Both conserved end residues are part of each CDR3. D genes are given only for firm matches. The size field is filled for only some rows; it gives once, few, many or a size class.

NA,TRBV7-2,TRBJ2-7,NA,TGTGCCAGCAGCTTACGGCAGGGTATAGTCTACGAGCAGTACTTC,CASSLRQGIVYEQYF
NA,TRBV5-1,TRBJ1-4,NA,TGCGCCAGCAGCGCCCCCGCAAGCCCCCGAAGCGCAACTAATGAAAAACTGTTTTTT,CASSAPASPRSATNEKLFF
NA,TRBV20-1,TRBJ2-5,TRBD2,TGCAGTGCTAGAGACGACGGCGGGAGCCGCGAGACCCAGTACTTC,CSARDDGGSRETQYF
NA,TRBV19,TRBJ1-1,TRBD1,TGTGCCACTCAGGAACAGGGGCGCACTGAAGCTTTCTTT,CATQEQGRTEAFF
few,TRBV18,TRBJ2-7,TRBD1,TGTGCCAGCTCACCAGGGGACAGCGCTCACGAGCAGTACTTC,CASSPGDSAHEQYF
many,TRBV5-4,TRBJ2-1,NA,TGTGCCAGCAGCTCAGACATCGGTAGCTACAATGAGCAGTTCTTC,CASSSDIGSYNEQFF
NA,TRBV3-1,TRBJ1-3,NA,TGTGCCAGCAGCCCGGGAGGGGCCGTCTCTGGAAACACCATATATTTT,CASSPGGAVSGNTIYF
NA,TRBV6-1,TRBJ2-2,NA,TGTGCCAGCAGAGGGGGGCAGATCAACACCGGGGAGCTGTTTTTT,CASRGGQINTGELFF
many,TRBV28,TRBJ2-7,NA,TGTGCCAGCAGTTTTCAAGCATCCCCCTACGAGCAGTACTTC,CASSFQASPYEQYF
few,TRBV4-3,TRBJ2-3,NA,TGCGCCAGCAGCCCGAAGTGGCCAGATACGCAGTATTTT,CASSPKWPDTQYF
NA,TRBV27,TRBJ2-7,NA,TGTGCCAGCAGCTTAAGATCGGGAGACTACGAGCAGTACTTC,CASSLRSGDYEQYF
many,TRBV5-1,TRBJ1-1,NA,TGCGCCAGCAGATCCGGAACAGAGAACACTGAAGCTTTCTTT,CASRSGTENTEAFF
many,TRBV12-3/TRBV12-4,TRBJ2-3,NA,TGTGCCAGCAGTTTCCCGCACGCCAGCACAGATACGCAGTATTTT,CASSFPHASTDTQYF
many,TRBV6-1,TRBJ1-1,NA,TGTGCCAGCAGCGATAGAGGCTGGAACACTGAAGCTTTCTTT,CASSDRGWNTEAFF
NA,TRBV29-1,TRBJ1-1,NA,TGCAGCGTTATTCCGAACACTGAAGCTTTCTTT,CSVIPNTEAFF
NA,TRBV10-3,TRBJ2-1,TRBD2,TGTGCCATCAGCGACCCGGGACTAGATCGGGATGAGCAGTTCTTC,CAISDPGLDRDEQFF
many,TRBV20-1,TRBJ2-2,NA,TGCAGTGCCCAAGTAACGAACACCGGGGAGCTGTTTTTT,CSAQVTNTGELFF
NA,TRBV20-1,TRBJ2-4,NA,TGCAGTGCTAGATACGGGGTGACCAAAAACATTCAGTACTTC,CSARYGVTKNIQYF
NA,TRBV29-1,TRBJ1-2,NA,TGCAGCGTTGATCGACAGCCCTATGGCTACACCTTC,CSVDRQPYGYTF
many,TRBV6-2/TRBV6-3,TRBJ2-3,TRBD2,TGTGCCAGCAGTTATTCGACTAGCGGGAGGGCCTCAGATACGCAGTATTTT,CASSYSTSGRASDTQYF
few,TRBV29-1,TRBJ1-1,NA,TGCAGCATTCGACGCGGGGGGGCCGCTGAAGCTTTCTTT,CSIRRGGAAEAFF
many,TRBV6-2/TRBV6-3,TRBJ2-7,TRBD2,TGTGCCAGCAGTTCCCCTCGAGGGAGGGCCAGAGACGAGCAGTACTTC,CASSSPRGRARDEQYF
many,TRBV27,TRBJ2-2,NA,TGTGCCAGCAGAGTCTATATTACCGGGGAGCTGTTTTTT,CASRVYITGELFF
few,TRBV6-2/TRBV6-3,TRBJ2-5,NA,TGTGCCAGCAGGGAACCAGCTGTTGGGACCCAGTACTTC,CASREPAVGTQYF
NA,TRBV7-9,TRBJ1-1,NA,TGTGCCAGCAAGGACGCCCTTATGAACACTGAAGCTTTCTTT,CASKDALMNTEAFF
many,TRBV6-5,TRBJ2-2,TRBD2,TGTGCCAGCAGTTACCCGGCGACTAGCGGGAGATTCTCCGGGGAGCTGTTTTTT,CASSYPATSGRFSGELFF
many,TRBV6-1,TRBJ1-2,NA,TGTGCCAGCAGGGCCCAGTATACACGGAGCTATGGCTACACCTTC,CASRAQYTRSYGYTF
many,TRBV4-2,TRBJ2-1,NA,TGTGCCAGCAGCCAAGTCTTTCAGGAGTGGAATGAGCAGTTCTTC,CASSQVFQEWNEQFF
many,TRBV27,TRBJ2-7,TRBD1,TGTGCCAGCAGTCCGGGACAGGGTTTTCTGGACGAGCAGTACTTC,CASSPGQGFLDEQYF
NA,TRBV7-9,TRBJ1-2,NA,TGTGCCAGCAGCTTTACGTCAATTTATGGCTACACCTTC,CASSFTSIYGYTF
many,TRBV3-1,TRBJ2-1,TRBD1,TGTGCCAGCAGCCTATCGACAGGGATGATATCCTACAATGAGCAGTTCTTC,CASSLSTGMISYNEQFF
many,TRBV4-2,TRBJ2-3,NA,TGTGCCAGCAGCCAAGCTTACTTCACAGATACGCAGTATTTT,CASSQAYFTDTQYF
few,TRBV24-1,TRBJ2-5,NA,TGTGCCGCTGCGAGGGAGAGGGGGGAGACCCAGTACTTC,CAAARERGETQYF
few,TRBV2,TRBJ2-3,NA,TGTGCCAGCATGACGGACACAGATACGCAGTATTTT,CASMTDTDTQYF
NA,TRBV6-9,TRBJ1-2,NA,TGTGCCAGCAGTTACCGAGCCCCTAACTATGGCTACACCTTC,CASSYRAPNYGYTF
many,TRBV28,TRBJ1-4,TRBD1,TGTGCCAGCAGCCAAACCCCAGGGGGAGCTAATGAAAAACTGTTTTTT,CASSQTPGGANEKLFF
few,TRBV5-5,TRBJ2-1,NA,TGTGCCAGCAGCTGGAGTGATGTTACCTACAATGAGCAGTTCTTC,CASSWSDVTYNEQFF
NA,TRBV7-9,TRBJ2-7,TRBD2,TGTGCCAGCAGCTTCCTCGGGACTAGCGGTTACGAGCAGTACTTC,CASSFLGTSGYEQYF
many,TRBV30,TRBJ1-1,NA,TGTGCCTGGAGTGCAGTTCAGGGGATGAACACTGAAGCTTTCTTT,CAWSAVQGMNTEAFF
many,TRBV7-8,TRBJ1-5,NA,TGTGCCAGCAGCTTACTGGACAGTAGCAATCAGCCCCAGCATTTT,CASSLLDSSNQPQHF
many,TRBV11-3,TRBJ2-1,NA,TGTGCCAGCAGCTTAGGAGGGGACCGCCTGTCCAATGAGCAGTTCTTC,CASSLGGDRLSNEQFF
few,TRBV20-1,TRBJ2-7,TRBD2,TGCAGTGCTAGGGGTAAAACTAGCGGGAGTGCCTACGAGCAGTACTTC,CSARGKTSGSAYEQYF
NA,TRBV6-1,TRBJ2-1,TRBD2,TGTGCCAGCTGGACTAGCGGGAGCTCCTACAATGAGCAGTTCTTC,CASWTSGSSYNEQFF
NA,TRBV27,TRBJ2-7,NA,TGTGCCAGCAGTTTAACGGTGTCGTCCTACGAGCAGTACTTC,CASSLTVSSYEQYF
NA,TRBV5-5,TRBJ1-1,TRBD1,TGTGCCAGCAGCTTTCTACAGGGGTGGATTGACACTGAAACTTTCTTT,CASSFLQGWIDTETFF
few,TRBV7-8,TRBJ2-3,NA,TGTGCCAGCAGCTTTCACCCGGGACCGACTAGCACAGATACGCAGTATTTT,CASSFHPGPTSTDTQYF
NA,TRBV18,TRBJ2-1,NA,TGTGCCAGCTCACCACGGGACAGACCCGGGGGCAATGAGCAGTTCTTC,CASSPRDRPGGNEQFF
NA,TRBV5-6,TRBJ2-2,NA,TGTGCCAGCAGCTTGGTTAGGTCCGGAGGGAACACCGGGGAGCTGTTTTTT,CASSLVRSGGNTGELFF
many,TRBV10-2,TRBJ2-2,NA,TGCGCCAGCAGGGCGATCGACGCCGGGGAGCTGTTTTTT,CASRAIDAGELFF
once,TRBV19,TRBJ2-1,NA,TGTGCCAGTAGTATGTGGACAGAGTACAATGAGCAGTTCTTC,CASSMWTEYNEQFF
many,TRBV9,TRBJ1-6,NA,TGTGCCAGCAGCCCGGACATACGGAATTCACCCCTCCACTTT,CASSPDIRNSPLHF
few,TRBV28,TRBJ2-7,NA,TGTGCCAGCAGTTCTGCCTCCAGGGATCCGGTTGAGCAGTACTTC,CASSSASRDPVEQYF